This T cell receptor (beta chain) was identified during a study of T cells in Graves' hyperthyroidism and ophthalmopathy. For the study at large: Before treatment of any kind, peripheral blood was taken at initial diagnosis. Study-wide results and caveats: A 13 V-J signature model discriminated ophthalmopathy versus stable hyperthyroidism.

The V and J ends lost 4 bases and 3 bases respectively, with 12 bases between them. The CDR3 has 14 amino acids. The germline V gene has CDR1 LNHDA and CDR2 SQIVND (reference sequence). Patients showing uncontrolled infection, other autoimmune disease, pregnancy or lactation were ineligible. What was amplified from RNA transcripts were TCR beta CDR3 regions. TCR CDR3 regions were first amplified by RT-PCR with HTBI primers. TCRdb used MiXCR to reprocess the multiplex PCR reads, holding one entry per CDR3 protein. The table shows about 290,000 distinct CDR3 sequences, with around 15% occurring only once. This clonotype was seen repeatedly, ten times or more. Its target is not known.

V and J are TRBV19 and TRBJ2-5; the D gene could be TRBD1 or TRBD2 (5 bases each). The sample consisted of blood. This receptor was obtained from a woman between 40 and 55 years old with Graves' hyperthyroidism. CDR3 protein: CASSTAGTKETQYF. The CDR3 region has the DNA TGTGCCAGTAGTACAGCCGGGACGAAAGAGACCCAGTACTTC.